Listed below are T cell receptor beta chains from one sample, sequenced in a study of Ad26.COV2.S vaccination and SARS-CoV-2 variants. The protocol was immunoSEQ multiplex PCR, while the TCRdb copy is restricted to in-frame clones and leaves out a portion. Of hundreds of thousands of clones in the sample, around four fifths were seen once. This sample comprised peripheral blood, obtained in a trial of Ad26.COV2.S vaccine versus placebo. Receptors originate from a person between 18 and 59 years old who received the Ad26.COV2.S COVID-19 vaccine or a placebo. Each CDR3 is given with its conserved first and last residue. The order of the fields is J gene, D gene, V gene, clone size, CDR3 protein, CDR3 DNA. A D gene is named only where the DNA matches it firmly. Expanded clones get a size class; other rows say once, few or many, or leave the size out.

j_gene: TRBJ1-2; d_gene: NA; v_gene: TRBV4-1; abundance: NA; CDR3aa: CASSQPTRVRYGYTF; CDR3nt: TGCGCCAGCAGCCAGCCGACGAGGGTCCGCTATGGCTACACCTTC
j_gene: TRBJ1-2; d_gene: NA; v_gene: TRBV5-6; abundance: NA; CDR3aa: CASSFPRNPYYGYTF; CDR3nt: TGTGCCAGCAGCTTTCCCCGGAACCCGTACTATGGCTACACCTTC
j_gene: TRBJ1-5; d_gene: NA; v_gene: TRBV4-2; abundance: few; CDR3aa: CASSRTGRDQPQHF; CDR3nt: TGTGCCAGCAGCCGGACCGGACGGGATCAGCCCCAGCATTTT
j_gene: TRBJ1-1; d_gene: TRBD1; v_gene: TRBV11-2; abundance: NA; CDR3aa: CASSLVGDRGWEAFF; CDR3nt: TGTGCCAGCAGCTTAGTTGGGGACAGGGGTTGGGAAGCTTTCTTT
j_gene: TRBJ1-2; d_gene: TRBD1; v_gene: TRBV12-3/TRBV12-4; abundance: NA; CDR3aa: CASSSRGSYGYTF; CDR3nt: TGTGCCAGCAGTTCCAGGGGGTCCTATGGCTACACCTTC
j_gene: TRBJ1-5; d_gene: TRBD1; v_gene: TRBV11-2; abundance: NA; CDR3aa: CASSLGAGQGIIWNQPQHF; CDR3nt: TGTGCCAGCAGCTTAGGAGCGGGACAGGGTATCATCTGGAATCAGCCCCAGCATTTT
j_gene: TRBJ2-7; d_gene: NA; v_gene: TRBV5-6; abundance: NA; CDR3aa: CASSSQSYEQYF; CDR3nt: TGTGCCAGCAGCTCGCAGTCCTACGAGCAGTACTTC
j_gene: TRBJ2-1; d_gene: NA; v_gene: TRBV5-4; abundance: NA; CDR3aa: CASSGPRLGNEQFF; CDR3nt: TGTGCCAGCAGCGGACCCCGGTTGGGGAATGAGCAGTTCTTC
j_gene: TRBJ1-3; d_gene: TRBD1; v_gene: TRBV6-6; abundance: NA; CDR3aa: CASRTTGGSGNTIYF; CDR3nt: TGTGCCAGCAGAACGACAGGGGGCTCTGGAAACACCATATATTTT
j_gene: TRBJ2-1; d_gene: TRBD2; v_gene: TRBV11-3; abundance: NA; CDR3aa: CASSSTSGRPSYNEQFF; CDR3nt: TGTGCCAGCAGCAGTACTAGCGGGAGACCGTCCTACAATGAGCAGTTCTTC
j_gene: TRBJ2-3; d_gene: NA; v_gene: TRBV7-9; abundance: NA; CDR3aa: CASSLRWDTQYF; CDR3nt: TGTGCCAGCAGCTTGCGCTGGGATACGCAGTATTTT
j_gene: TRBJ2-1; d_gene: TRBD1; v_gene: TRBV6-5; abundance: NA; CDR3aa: CASSRTGRSYNEQFF; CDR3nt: TGTGCCAGCAGCCGGACAGGCCGATCCTACAATGAGCAGTTCTTC
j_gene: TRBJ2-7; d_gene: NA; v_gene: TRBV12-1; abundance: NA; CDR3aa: CASSPGPGLAGVYEQYF; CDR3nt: TGTGCCAGCAGCCCGGGACCGGGACTAGCGGGGGTATACGAGCAGTACTTC
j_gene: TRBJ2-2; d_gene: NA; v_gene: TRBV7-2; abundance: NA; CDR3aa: CASSLGWGANTGELFF; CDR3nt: TGTGCCAGCAGCTTAGGATGGGGGGCGAACACCGGGGAGCTGTTTTTT
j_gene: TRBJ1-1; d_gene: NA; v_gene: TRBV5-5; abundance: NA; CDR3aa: CASSPLNTEAFF; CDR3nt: TGTGCCAGCAGTCCTTTGAACACTGAAGCTTTCTTT
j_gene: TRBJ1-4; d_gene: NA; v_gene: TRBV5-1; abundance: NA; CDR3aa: CASSLALGSGTDEKLFF; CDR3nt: TGCGCCAGCAGCTTGGCCCTCGGCAGTGGTACGGATGAAAAACTGTTTTTT
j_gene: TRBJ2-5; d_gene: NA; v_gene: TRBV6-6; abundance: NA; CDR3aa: CASSFRETQYF; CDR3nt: TGTGCCAGCAGTTTCCGGGAGACCCAGTACTTC
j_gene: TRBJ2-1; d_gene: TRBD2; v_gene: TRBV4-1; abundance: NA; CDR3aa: CASSQAGTSAYNEQFF; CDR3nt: TGCGCCAGCAGCCAGGCCGGGACTAGCGCCTACAATGAGCAGTTCTTC
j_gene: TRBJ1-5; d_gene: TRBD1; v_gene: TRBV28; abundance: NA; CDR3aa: CASSLFYRGINQPQHF; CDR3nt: TGTGCCAGCAGTTTATTCTACAGGGGTATCAATCAGCCCCAGCATTTT
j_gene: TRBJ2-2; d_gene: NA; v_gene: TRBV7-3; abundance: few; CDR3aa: CASSVNRAGELFF; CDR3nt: TGTGCCAGCAGCGTAAACAGGGCCGGGGAGCTGTTTTTT
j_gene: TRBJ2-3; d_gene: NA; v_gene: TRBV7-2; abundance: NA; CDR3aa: CASSLAGATPHTQYF; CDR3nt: TGTGCCAGCAGCTTAGCGGGGGCCACTCCCCATACGCAGTATTTT
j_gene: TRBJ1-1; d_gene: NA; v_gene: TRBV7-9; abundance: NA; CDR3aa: CASSLGLDSMNTEAFF; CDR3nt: TGTGCCAGCAGCTTAGGTCTTGACAGTATGAACACTGAAGCTTTCTTT
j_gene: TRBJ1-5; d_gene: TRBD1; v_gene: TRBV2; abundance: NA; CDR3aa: CASSVEGARSNQPQHF; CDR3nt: TGTGCCAGCAGTGTCGAGGGGGCGCGAAGCAATCAGCCCCAGCATTTT
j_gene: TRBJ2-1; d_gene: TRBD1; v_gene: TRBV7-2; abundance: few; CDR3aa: CASSRGQRNEQFF; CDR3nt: TGTGCCAGCAGCAGGGGACAGAGGAATGAGCAGTTCTTC
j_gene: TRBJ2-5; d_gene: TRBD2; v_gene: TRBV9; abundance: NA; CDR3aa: CASSVGLAGGETQYF; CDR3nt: TGTGCCAGCAGCGTCGGACTAGCGGGAGGAGAGACCCAGTACTTC
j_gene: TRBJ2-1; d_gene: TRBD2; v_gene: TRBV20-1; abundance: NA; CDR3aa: CSASRGLAGANEQFF; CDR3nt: TGCAGTGCTAGTAGGGGACTAGCGGGAGCCAATGAGCAGTTCTTC
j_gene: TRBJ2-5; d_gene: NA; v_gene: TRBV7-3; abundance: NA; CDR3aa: CASSLIPGLFDF; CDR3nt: TGTGCCAGCAGCTTAATCCCGGGACTGTTTGACTTC
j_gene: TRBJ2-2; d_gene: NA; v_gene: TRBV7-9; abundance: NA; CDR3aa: CASSVWSPGTGELFF; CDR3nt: TGTGCCAGCAGCGTATGGTCCCCCGGCACCGGGGAGCTGTTTTTT